This T cell receptor (beta chain) was sequenced for a study of CD8+ T cells in alopecia areata. For the study at large: After 6 to 18 months of tofacitinib, follow-up continued 6 months off drug.

Isolated RNA was reverse transcribed into cDNA used as the sequencing template. Repertoires were generated with immunoSEQ multiplex PCR, while TCRdb's copy carries only in-frame clones and drops some. The sample has about 150,000 clones; less than 65% are singletons. CDR1 MGHDK and CDR2 SYGVNS come from the germline V gene. V lost 8 bases to trimming and J lost 3 bases, with 16 bases between them. The length of the CDR3 is 14 residues. There are a few counts of this clone. The target antigen is unknown. Those with alopecia areata gave lesional scalp punch biopsies and peripheral blood. Researchers picked out CD4+ and CD8+ T cells from PBMCs by sorting. Study observations and caveats: Higher clonality and more expanded CD8+ clones appeared in lesional than normal scalp.

The sequences come from CD8+ T cells sorted from blood, collected at week 0. This TCR came from a human donor with alopecia areata. This sequence joins TRBV25-1 and TRBJ1-1; possibly TRBD1 for D (5 bases). CDR3 amino acids: CASGAGNTDTEAFF. CDR3 coding DNA: TGTGCCAGCGGTGCAGGGAATACGGACACTGAAGCTTTCTTT.